The present TCR beta chain was sequenced within a study of T cells in Graves' hyperthyroidism and ophthalmopathy. Study-wide results and caveats: Stable hyperthyroidism was separated from ophthalmopathy by a model based on 13 V-J features. Most clonotypes expanded in thyroid above 0.001 were likewise present in blood.

J gave up 1 base and V 4 bases, and 0 bases lay outside the gene matches. The CDR3 runs 15 residues. CDR1 is SGHTA and CDR2 is FQGTGA in the germline V gene. With respect to this clonotype: Antigen unknown.

On the basis of clinical symptoms, serum thyroxine and TRAb, thyroid ultrasound and orbital computed tomography, diagnoses were made. The source of the PBMCs was over 8.5 ml of fresh peripheral blood. Researchers took RNA transcripts and amplified the TCR beta CDR3 regions from them. First-round RT-PCR targeting the TCR CDR3 was performed with the HTBI primer set. TCRdb re-called the multiplex PCR reads with MiXCR, one entry per CDR3 protein. Altogether a few hundred thousand distinct CDR3 sequences are present, less than 20% being singletons, with the ten largest covering roughly 14%. The sequencing sample was made of blood. The rearrangement uses TRBV7-3 and TRBJ2-3, with 12 bases identical to TRBD2. This TCR was sampled from a woman between 18 and 29 years old with Graves' hyperthyroidism. CDR3 in DNA: TGTGCCAGCAGCTCTAGCGGGAGGGGCACAGATACGCAGTATTTT. It specifies CASSSSGRGTDTQYF. Complete variable domain (other parts from reference TRBV7-3 and TRBJ2-3): GAGVSQTPSNKVTEKGKYVELRCDPISGHTALYWYRQSLGQGPEFLIYFQGTGAADDSGLPNDRFFAVRPEGSVSTLKIQRTERGDSAVYLCASSSSGRGTDTQYFGPGTRLTVL.